The 18 T cell receptor beta chains reported below all come from one sample, sequenced in a study of shared clonotypes between healthy human individuals. Assay: immunoSEQ multiplex PCR; the TCRdb copy retains only in-frame clones and omits some. The data show 600,000 to 750,000 clones, just under 75% seen once. The sample consisted of memory CD4+ T cells sorted from blood. Described subset: CD45RA-negative fraction. The receptors were gathered from a woman aged 25 to 39 in good health.

This clone was counted at least ten times. V is TRBV29-1 and J is TRBJ1-4; maybe TRBD1 (5 bases). CDR3 size: 15 residues. V lost 4 bases and J lost 0, with 12 bases in between. The germline V gene has CDR1 SQVTM and CDR2 ANQGSEA. The DNA for the CDR3 is TGCAGCGTTGTATTCTGGGGCGCAACTAATGAAAAACTGTTTTTT. It encodes CSVVFWGATNEKLFF.

V gene TRBV7-9 combines with J gene TRBJ2-5; D uncertain. The V end was cut by 0 bases, the J end by 5 bases, with 4 bases between. CDR1 is SEHNR, CDR2 FQNEAQ, per germline (reference sequence). The CDR3 totals 12 residues. CDR3 region: CASSLAGETQYF. The DNA of the CDR3 is TGTGCCAGCAGCTTAGCAGGGGAGACCCAGTACTTC.

The V and J genes are TRBV6-5 and TRBJ2-5, with 9 bases matching TRBD2. The germline CDR1 and CDR2 sequences are MNHEY and SVGAGI. The CDR3 spans 15 residues. V dropped 2 bases and J dropped 5; count of bases not matched to a gene: 6. The CDR3 DNA is TGTGCCAGCAGTTACCTCGCGGGAGGGTTGGAGACCCAGTACTTC. It yields the protein CASSYLAGGLETQYF.

The rearrangement links TRBV11-3 to TRBJ2-2; weak D call: TRBD1 (5 bases). The germline CDR1 and CDR2 sequences are SGHNT and YENEEA. V lost 5 bases, J lost 1 base, and 14 bases lay in between. The CDR3 has 16 amino acids. CDR3 residues: CASSSLAGKNTGELFF. The CDR3 DNA follows: TGTGCCAGCAGCAGCCTTGCAGGGAAGAACACCGGGGAGCTGTTTTTT.

As to this clone: A read error may be the cause here, since a much bigger clone is one base away. The gene calls are TRBV7-2 and TRBJ2-5; 15 bases fit TRBD2. The ends lost 4 bases at V and 2 bases at J; junction bases unmatched: 2. This CDR3 comprises 16 residues. Germline values: CDR1 SGHTA, CDR2 FQGNSA. CDR3 coding DNA: TGTGCCAGCAGCTCCGGACTAGCGGGAGGGCAAGAGACCCAGTACTTC. Protein product: CASSSGLAGGQETQYF.

The gene calls are TRBV2 and TRBJ2-1; 9 bases match TRBD2. The CDR3 spans 12 residues. Germline trimming cut 9 bases from V and 9 bases from J; bases unmatched to any gene: 6. Germline loops: CDR1 SNHLY, CDR2 FYNNEI. This CDR3 is CASSGSRREQFF. CDR3 sequence (DNA): TGTGCCAGTAGCGGGAGTCGTCGTGAGCAGTTCTTC.

V usage is TRBV5-6 and J usage is TRBJ2-7, with D perhaps being TRBD1 or TRBD2 (5 bases each). This CDR3 has 14 amino acids. V shed 3 bases and J shed 2 bases, with 12 bases lying between them. Germline loops: CDR1 SGHDT, CDR2 YYEEEE. The CDR3 coding sequence is TGTGCCAGCAGCTGGGGGACGGAGCCCTACGAGCAGTACTTC. As protein: CASSWGTEPYEQYF.

This clone was found many times. V gene TRBV6-1 combines with J gene TRBJ2-2; D gene ambiguous. The V gene lost 6 bases and the J gene lost 3 bases, with 8 bases spanning the gap. CDR1 and CDR2 (germline): MNHNS, SASEGT. The CDR3 covers 13 residues. Written as DNA, the CDR3 is TGTGCCAGCAGGGAGTTCGACACCGGGGAGCTGTTTTTT. Translated, it gives CASREFDTGELFF.

This clone was detected only a few times. This chain connects TRBV6-5 to TRBJ2-3; 9 positions agree with TRBD2. J lost 4 bases, V lost 5 bases, and 7 bases had no gene match. The CDR3 spans 15 residues. Germline CDR1 reads MNHEY; CDR2 reads SVGAGI. Here the CDR3 reads CASSPRAGGPDTQYF. DNA of the CDR3: TGTGCCAGCAGTCCTCGGGCGGGAGGGCCAGATACGCAGTATTTT.

The chain uses TRBV5-1 and TRBJ2-5; 12 nucleotides match TRBD2. Unmatched junction bases numbered 5, after V lost 3 bases and J lost 5 bases. The CDR3 runs to 15 residues. Germline V gene sequence: CDR1 SGHRS, CDR2 YFSETQ. The DNA of the CDR3 is TGCGCCAGCAGCTCCCGGACTAGCGGGGTGGAGACCCAGTACTTC. Amino acids: CASSSRTSGVETQYF.

The chain combines TRBV7-3 with TRBJ2-3; 12 positions agree with TRBD1. Per germline, CDR1 SGHTA and CDR2 FQGTGA. The CDR3 length is 15 residues. V shed 10 bases and J 4 bases; nucleotides not matched to a gene: 9. Written as DNA, the CDR3 is TGTGCCACCCTACCCGGGACAGGGGGCCCAGATACGCAGTATTTT. It translates to CATLPGTGGPDTQYF.

The chain recombines TRBV7-2 with TRBJ2-5; a weak D match, TRBD2 (6 bases). Germline lookup yields CDR1 SGHTA and CDR2 FQGNSA. This CDR3 is 15 amino acids long. The germline V and J ends were trimmed by 5 bases and 5 bases, with 18 bases remaining between them. The CDR3 spells CASSPSGTLRETQYF. DNA for the CDR3: TGTGCCAGCAGCCCGTCCGGGACTTTGAGGGAGACCCAGTACTTC.

The rearrangement joins TRBV27 to TRBJ2-3, with D maybe TRBD2 (5 bases). Trimming removed 2 bases at V and 0 bases at J, with 9 bases between. Germline CDR1 and CDR2: MNHEY and SMNVEV (reference sequence). This CDR3 spans 15 amino acids. The CDR3 DNA follows: TGTGCCAGCAGTTTAATTCGGACTAGCACAGATACGCAGTATTTT. Its translation is CASSLIRTSTDTQYF.

This clone was detected many times. V and J are TRBV2 and TRBJ2-7; 7 nucleotides match TRBD1. The germline V gene has CDR1 SNHLY and CDR2 FYNNEI. This CDR3 region has 14 residues. V trimming: 6 bases; J trimming: 2 bases; junction bases outside the gene matches: 7. The CDR3 loop is CASRADRATYEQYF. The CDR3 region has the DNA TGTGCCAGCAGAGCTGACAGGGCGACCTACGAGCAGTACTTC.

V usage is TRBV7-9 and J usage is TRBJ2-4; tentatively, D is TRBD1 or TRBD2 (5 bases each). Germline CDR1 is SEHNR and CDR2 is FQNEAQ (reference sequence). V shed 4 bases and J shed 8 bases, with 21 bases lying between them. The CDR3 loop spans 16 amino acids. The CDR3 DNA is TGTGCCAGCAGCTCCCTCTCGGGGCTAGCTATCGACATTCAGTACTTC. Its translation: CASSSLSGLAIDIQYF. Full variable domain (remainder filled in from reference TRBV7-9 and TRBJ2-4): DTGVSQNPRHKITKRGQNVTFRCDPISEHNRLYWYRQTLGQGPEFLTYFQNEAQLEKSRLLSDRFSAERPKGSFSTLEIQRTEQGDSAMYLCASSSLSGLAIDIQYFGAGTRLSVL.

The chain joins TRBV6-1 to TRBJ2-1, with 7 bases that match TRBD2. The CDR3 runs to 15 residues. V lost 2 bases and J lost 5; bases outside the gene matches: 6. Germline values: CDR1 MNHNS, CDR2 SASEGT. The CDR3 here is CASSELAVINNEQFF. The CDR3, as DNA: TGTGCCAGCAGTGAACTAGCGGTGATAAACAATGAGCAGTTCTTC.

V is TRBV28 and J is TRBJ1-2; D remains unclear. CDR3 length: 12 amino acids. Germline V gene data show CDR1 as MDHEN and CDR2 as SYDVKM. Trimming removed 6 bases at V and 2 bases at J, with 7 bases between. CDR3 in amino acids: CASSTLNYGYTF. The CDR3 coding sequence is TGTGCCAGCAGCACCTTGAACTATGGCTACACCTTC.

V is TRBV12-5 and J is TRBJ1-1; D gene ambiguous. Looked up from germline, CDR1 is LGHNT and CDR2 is FRNRAP. The CDR3 sequence is 17 residues long. Trimming took 1 base from V and 0 from J, leaving 15 bases between them. Written as DNA, the CDR3 is TGTGCTAGTGGTTTGGGGCACACCCAAGGGATGAACACTGAAGCTTTCTTT. It is translated as CASGLGHTQGMNTEAFF.